One and the same sample provided the 21 T cell receptor beta chains below, sequenced in a study of read filtering for tumor transcriptome and immune sequencing. Molecular barcoded adaptors covering alpha/delta and beta/gamma chains were used on 400 ng RNA. One entry per CDR3 protein results from TCRdb running MiXCR on the reads. Counted here are 62,000 or so distinct CDR3 sequences, 11% to 15% occurring once; the ten biggest clones make up approximately 50%. Sequenced input: a population of CD138-negative cells sorted from bone marrow. The receptors were gathered from a donor over 35 with multiple myeloma.

At least ten counts were recorded for this clonotype. The chain uses TRBV29-1 and TRBJ1-1, with D perhaps matching TRBD1 (5 bases). The CDR3 loop spans 15 amino acids. Germline CDR1 reads SQVTM; CDR2 reads ANQGSEA. Trimming removed 4 bases at V and 0 bases at J, with 15 bases between. The CDR3 DNA sequence: TGCAGCGTTGGAAAGACAGTGCGGATGAACACTGAAGCTTTCTTT. Its translation is CSVGKTVRMNTEAFF.

The V call is TRBV20-1, the J call TRBJ2-7, with TRBD2 matching 10 bases. CDR1 is DFQATT and CDR2 is SNEGSKA in the germline V gene (reference sequence). This CDR3 spans 20 amino acids. Trimming removed 0 bases from V and 4 bases from J; junction bases left unmatched: 21. The CDR3 DNA sequence: TGCAGTGCTAGAGATCTGCCTAGCGGGAGCCTCCCATCCCATTCTTACGAGCAGTACTTC. Protein sequence: CSARDLPSGSLPSHSYEQYF.

The chain recombines TRBV5-1 with TRBJ2-1, with TRBD1 identical over 10 bases. After removal of 3 bases from V and 6 bases from J, the junction contained 18 bases not matched to a gene. The CDR3 spans 19 residues. CDR1 is SGHRS and CDR2 is YFSETQ in the germline V gene. CDR3 nucleotides: TGCGCCAGCAGCTCGCTGACAGGGGGCAGGGGCGGGAGCCGCAATGAGCAGTTCTTC. This translates into CASSSLTGGRGGSRNEQFF.

Ten or more counts support this clonotype. The chain recombines TRBV28 with TRBJ2-1; D might be TRBD2 (6 bases). CDR1 MDHEN and CDR2 SYDVKM come from the germline V gene. The CDR3 is 15 residues long. V was shortened by 3 bases and J by 7 bases, with 16 bases between the two germline ends. CDR3: CASSFRLASGNEQFF. Written as DNA, the CDR3 is TGTGCCAGCAGTTTTAGGTTAGCGAGCGGGAATGAGCAGTTCTTC.

This clonotype was seen a handful of times. V is TRBV20-1 and J is TRBJ2-7; D is unclear. The V gene lost 4 bases and the J gene lost 2 bases, with 15 bases spanning the gap. CDR3 length: 14 residues. Germline CDR1 reads DFQATT; CDR2 reads SNEGSKA (reference sequence). The CDR3 protein is CSATSTLHPYEQYF. The CDR3 nucleotides read TGCAGTGCTACCAGTACATTACACCCCTACGAGCAGTACTTC.

This clonotype was seen at least ten times. The rearrangement joins TRBV29-1 to TRBJ2-1; 8 positions match TRBD1. This CDR3 contains 19 residues. Germline CDR1 is SQVTM and CDR2 is ANQGSEA. V lost 0 bases to trimming and J lost 4 bases; unmatched junction nucleotides: 17. CDR3 sequence reads: CSVEDQGQGFIGDYNEQFF. CDR3 sequence (DNA): TGCAGCGTTGAAGATCAAGGACAGGGATTTATCGGGGATTACAATGAGCAGTTCTTC.

The V and J genes are TRBV2 and TRBJ1-1; TRBD1 is a possible D gene (5 bases). Looked up from germline, CDR1 is SNHLY and CDR2 is FYNNEI. There are 15 residues in the CDR3. The V end was cut by 2 bases, the J end by 0 bases, with 10 bases between. The CDR3, as DNA: TGTGCCAGCAGTGAACAGACAGAGCTGAACACTGAAGCTTTCTTT. It specifies CASSEQTELNTEAFF.

With respect to this clonotype: With a much larger clone just one base away, this may be a read error. The V gene is TRBV20-1, the J gene TRBJ1-5, with 7 positions matching TRBD2. The J call may be mistaken, given a closer DNA end match to TRBJ2-3. From germline, CDR1 is DFQATT and CDR2 SNEGSKA (reference sequence). This CDR3 is 14 amino acids long. This CDR3 reads CSARVQGGDQPQYF. The CDR3 coding sequence is TGCAGTGCTAGAGTTCAGGGAGGGGATCAGCCCCAGTATTTT.

J is TRBJ1-1 and V is TRBV27, with D uncertain. V was pared by 8 bases and J by 2 bases, with 12 bases between. The CDR3 consists of 13 residues. The germline CDR1 and CDR2 sequences are MNHEY and SMNVEV (reference sequence). This CDR3 is CASYPGLNTEAFF. The CDR3 DNA sequence: TGTGCCAGCTACCCTGGACTCAACACTGAAGCTTTCTTT.

Points on this clonotype: Given a much more abundant clone one base away, this may be a read error. The chain carries TRBV5-1 and TRBJ2-7; 9 bases map to TRBD2. The CDR3 spans 13 residues. In germline, CDR1 is SGHRS, CDR2 YFSETQ. The CDR3 reads CATRLAETYERYF. The CDR3 region has the DNA TGCGCCACCAGACTAGCGGAGACCTACGAGCGGTACTTC.

This clonotype has a count of ten or more. The chain employs TRBV29-1 and TRBJ2-1; 13 bases are a match to TRBD2. Trimming took 1 base from V and 4 from J; bases not matched to a gene: 1. The CDR3 sequence is 15 residues long. Germline V CDR1 and CDR2: SQVTM, ANQGSEA. CDR3 nucleotide sequence: TGCAGCGTTGAAGGGACTAGCGGGGGTTACAATGAGCAGTTCTTC. Amino acids: CSVEGTSGGYNEQFF.

Many counts were recorded for this clonotype. V and J are TRBV4-1 and TRBJ2-1; either TRBD1 or TRBD2 may supply D (5 bases each). The V end was cut by 3 bases, the J end by 10 bases, with 16 bases between. CDR1 and CDR2 (germline): MGHRA, YSYEKL. CDR3 length equals 14 residues. The CDR3 region has the DNA TGCGCCAGCAGCCAGGGACCCGCGACAATCGAGCAGTTCTTC. Protein: CASSQGPATIEQFF.

This clonotype appeared a few times. A read error may be the cause here, since a much bigger clone is one base away. The chain employs TRBV7-2 and TRBJ2-3, with unresolved D. Germline CDR1 reads SGHTA; CDR2 reads FQGNSA. V dropped 0 bases and J dropped 0 bases, with 7 bases sitting between them. The CDR3 loop spans 15 amino acids. CDR3 in amino acids: CASSLAIRSTDTQYF. The CDR3 DNA sequence: TGTGCCAGCAGCTTAGCGATTCGGAGCACAGATACGCAGTATTTT.

Concerning this clonotype itself: A read error may be the cause here, since a much bigger clone is one base away. The CDR3 spells CASSLGSAGTEAFF. The CDR3 bases are TGCGCCAGCAGCTTGGGGTCCGCAGGCACTGAAGCTTTCTTT. The chain combines TRBV5-1 with TRBJ1-1; D is unclear. CDR1 and CDR2 from the germline V gene are SGHRS and YFSETQ. The CDR3 has 14 amino acids. Trimming pared 0 bases from V and 4 bases from J, leaving 10 bases between.

This clonotype was recorded many times. The V gene is TRBV19, the J gene TRBJ2-1; possibly TRBD2 for D (5 bases). Per the germline V gene, CDR1 is LNHDA and CDR2 is SQIVND (reference sequence). V was clipped by 2 bases and J by 9 bases, with 14 bases between them. The CDR3 is 14 residues long. CDR3 amino acids: CASSITSSSGEQFF. CDR3 bases: TGTGCCAGTAGTATAACTAGTTCTTCGGGTGAGCAGTTCTTC.

This clonotype was detected a few times. V and J are TRBV7-8 and TRBJ2-3; 8 bases align to TRBD2. The CDR3 loop spans 14 amino acids. CDR1 is SGHVS, CDR2 FQNEAQ, per germline. Trimming cost V 6 bases and J 1 base; bases outside gene matches: 3. CDR3 DNA sequence: TGTGCCAGCAGTATGACTAGCGGCACAGATACGCAGTATTTT. Its protein is CASSMTSGTDTQYF.

This clonotype was counted at least ten times. The V call is TRBV19, the J call TRBJ1-5; no clear D gene. The CDR3 has 15 amino acids. Trimming left V 4 bases short and J 2 bases short, with 12 bases between. Germline values: CDR1 LNHDA, CDR2 SQIVND (reference sequence). The CDR3 DNA is TGTGCCAGTAGTAGGGAAGGATGGGGCAATCAGCCCCAGCATTTT. Its protein product is CASSREGWGNQPQHF.

In the case of this clonotype: A much larger clone differs from this one at a single base, so this may be a read error. V usage is TRBV7-9 and J usage is TRBJ2-2; possible D gene TRBD2, 7 bases. The CDR3 sequence is 16 residues long. Germline V gene data show CDR1 as SEHNR and CDR2 as FQNEAQ (reference sequence). CDR3: CAGSSSSGGGTGELFF. CDR3 nucleotides: TGTGCCGGCAGCTCCTCTAGCGGAGGGGGCACCGGGGAGCTGTTTTTT.

To note about this clonotype: Possible read error: a much larger clone is one base away. The V call is TRBV5-1, the J call TRBJ2-1; possible D gene TRBD2, 6 bases. Germline values: CDR1 SGHRS, CDR2 YFSETQ. The CDR3 is 16 residues long. CDR3 sequence: CASSLEGGTSYSEQFF. The DNA of the CDR3 is TGCGCCAGCAGCTTGGAGGGCGGGACCTCCTACAGTGAGCAGTTCTTC.

In its sample, this clonotype was seen many times. The chain is built from TRBV30 and TRBJ2-1, with 8 bases identical to TRBD2. The CDR3 length is 15 residues. CDR1 GTSNPN and CDR2 SVGIG come from the germline V gene (reference sequence). V was pared by 7 bases and J by 2 bases, with 10 bases of the junction left unmatched. The CDR3 DNA reads TGTGCCTACTCCTACGGGACTAGTCCCTACAATGAGCAGTTCTTC. The encoded protein is CAYSYGTSPYNEQFF.

In its sample, this clonotype was seen many times. This chain connects TRBV7-9 to TRBJ2-1; 15 nucleotides agree with TRBD2. The V and J ends lost 4 bases and 7 bases, in that order; junction bases with no gene match: 2. The germline CDR1 and CDR2 sequences are SEHNR and FQNEAQ (reference sequence). The CDR3 loop spans 15 amino acids. Here the CDR3 reads CASSWGLAGGNEQFF. CDR3 nucleotides: TGTGCCAGCAGCTGGGGACTAGCGGGAGGAAATGAGCAGTTCTTC.